The present entry profiles one TCR beta chain with its context. V was clipped by 8 bases and J by 6 bases, with 14 bases between them. The CDR3 runs to 13 residues. The germline gives CDR1 MNHEY, CDR2 SVGAGI. The record originates from a study of TIL therapy for anti-PD-1-resistant metastatic lung cancer. Study details: Patients then received nivolumab; progressors got lymphodepletion, TIL and IL-2. Most patients had lung adenocarcinoma; a handful of tumors were EGFR-mutant, two ALK-rearranged; half smoked currently or formerly. Median patient age was 54, ranging 38-75 years.

Time point given: pre-treatment sample, taken before nivolumab and TIL therapy. Sequencing used immunoSEQ v3. Each library reached roughly 2 million read pairs, or roughly 5-6.5 million at deep level. Generated by immunoSEQ multiplex PCR, the TCRdb table keeps only in-frame clones and is missing some. Among 30,000 to 45,000 clones listed, less than 75% were seen once. The starting material was blood, obtained at baseline. The chain is built from TRBV6-5 and TRBJ1-5; D may be TRBD1 (5 bases). This clonotype was sampled from a person between 30 and 79 years old with non-small cell lung cancer. The CDR3 DNA is TGTGCCAGCGAAACAGATGGGGGTCAGCCCCAGCATTTT. Translated, it gives CASETDGGQPQHF.